This TCR beta chain was observed in a study of shared clonotypes between healthy human individuals. Whole-study context: The plates for each donor numbered three CD4 naive, three CD4 memory, two CD8 naive and one CD8 memory. General study findings and limits: In contrast to clonotypes shared by all four donors, non-shared clonotypes had lower generation probabilities. Blood was the only sampled material, and tissue repertoires likely differ.

Profiling relied on immunoSEQ multiplex PCR, and the TCRdb table lists in-frame clones only, not all of them. The sample lists millions of clones; less than 95% were seen once. Naive CD8 populations comprised CD45RO-negative cells positively selected for CCR7, excluding terminally differentiated effector memory CD45RA+ cells. Donation came from healthy HIV-negative adults that had no recent acute infections or vaccinations. As concerns this clone: The antigen is undetermined.

The receptor's source is a man aged 18 to 30 in good health. The specimen was naive CD8+ T cells sorted from blood.

The CDR3 DNA sequence: TGTGCCAGCAGCTCCCTAGCGGGAGGGCCTACGTACAATGAGCAGTTCTTC. Protein: CASSSLAGGPTYNEQFF. The V call is TRBV7-9, the J call TRBJ2-1; 12 bases align to TRBD2. This CDR3 has 17 residues. With 4 bases clipped from V and 4 bases from J, the junction kept 8 bases outside the gene matches. Germline lookup yields CDR1 SEHNR and CDR2 FQNEAQ (reference sequence). Using reference TRBV7-9 and TRBJ2-1 for the parts outside the CDR3, the full variable domain is DTGVSQNPRHKITKRGQNVTFRCDPISEHNRLYWYRQTLGQGPEFLTYFQNEAQLEKSRLLSDRFSAERPKGSFSTLEIQRTEQGDSAMYLCASSSLAGGPTYNEQFFGPGTRLTVL.